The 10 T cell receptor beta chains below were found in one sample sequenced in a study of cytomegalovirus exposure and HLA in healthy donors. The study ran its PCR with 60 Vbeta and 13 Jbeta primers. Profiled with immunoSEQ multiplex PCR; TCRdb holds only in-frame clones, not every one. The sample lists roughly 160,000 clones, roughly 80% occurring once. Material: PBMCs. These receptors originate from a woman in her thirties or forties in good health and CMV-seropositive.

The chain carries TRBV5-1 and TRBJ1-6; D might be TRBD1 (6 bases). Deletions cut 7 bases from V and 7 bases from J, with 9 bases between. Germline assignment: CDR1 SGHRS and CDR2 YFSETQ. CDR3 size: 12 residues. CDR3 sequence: CASRDTNSPLHF. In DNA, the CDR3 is TGCGCCAGCCGGGACACAAATTCACCCCTCCACTTT.

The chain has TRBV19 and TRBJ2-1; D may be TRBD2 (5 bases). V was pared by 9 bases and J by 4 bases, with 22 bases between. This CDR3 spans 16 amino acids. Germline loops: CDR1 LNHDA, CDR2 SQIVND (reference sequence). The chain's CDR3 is CASAPSTVRGYNEQFF. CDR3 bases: TGTGCCAGCGCGCCAAGTACGGTCCGGGGTTACAATGAGCAGTTCTTC.

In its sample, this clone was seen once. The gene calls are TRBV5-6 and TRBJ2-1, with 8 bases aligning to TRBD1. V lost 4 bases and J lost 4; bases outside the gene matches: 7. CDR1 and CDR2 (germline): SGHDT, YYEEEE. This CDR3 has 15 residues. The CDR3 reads CASSRTDRAYNEQFF. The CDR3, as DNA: TGTGCCAGCAGCAGAACGGACAGGGCATACAATGAGCAGTTCTTC. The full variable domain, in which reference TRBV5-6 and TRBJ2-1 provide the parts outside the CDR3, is DAGVTQSPTHLIKTRGQQVTLRCSPKSGHDTVSWYQQALGQGPQFIFQYYEEEERQRGNFPDRFSGHQFPNYSSELNVNALLLGDSALYLCASSRTDRAYNEQFFGPGTRLTVL.

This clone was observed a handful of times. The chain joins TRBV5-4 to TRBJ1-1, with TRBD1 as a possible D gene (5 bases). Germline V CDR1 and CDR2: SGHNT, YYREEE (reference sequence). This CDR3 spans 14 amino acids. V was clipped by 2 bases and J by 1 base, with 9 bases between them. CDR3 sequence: CASSFDSSNTEAFF. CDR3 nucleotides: TGTGCCAGCAGCTTCGACAGCTCGAACACTGAAGCTTTCTTT.

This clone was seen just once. CDR3 sequence: CASSPAGSNEQYF. The CDR3 DNA reads as TGTGCCAGCAGCCCTGCAGGGTCTAACGAGCAGTACTTC. This chain joins TRBV7-9 and TRBJ2-7, with D perhaps matching TRBD1 (5 bases). The V and J ends lost 5 bases and 5 bases respectively, with 13 bases between them. Germline V CDR1 and CDR2: SEHNR, FQNEAQ (reference sequence). The length of the CDR3 is 13 residues.

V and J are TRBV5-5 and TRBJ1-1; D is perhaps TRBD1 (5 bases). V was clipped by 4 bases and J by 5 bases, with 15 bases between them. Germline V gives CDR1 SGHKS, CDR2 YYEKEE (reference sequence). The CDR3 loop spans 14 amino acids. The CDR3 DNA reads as TGTGCCAGCAGCCACGCCGTTGGGGGGACTGAAGCTTTCTTT. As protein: CASSHAVGGTEAFF.

The CDR3 protein is CASSHQETIYF. CDR3 bases: TGTGCCAGCAGCCATCAGGAAACCATATATTTT. This sequence joins TRBV16 and TRBJ1-3, with D hard to call. The V gene's germline CDR1 is KGHSY and CDR2 FQNENV. Trimming pared 3 bases from V and 10 bases from J, leaving 7 bases between. This CDR3 has 11 residues.

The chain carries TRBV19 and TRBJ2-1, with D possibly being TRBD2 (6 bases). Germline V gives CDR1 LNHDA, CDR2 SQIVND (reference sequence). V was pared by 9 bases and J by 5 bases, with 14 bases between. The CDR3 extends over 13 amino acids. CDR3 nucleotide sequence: TGTGCCAGCTCAGCGGGCCTTCACAATGAGCAGTTCTTC. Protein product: CASSAGLHNEQFF.

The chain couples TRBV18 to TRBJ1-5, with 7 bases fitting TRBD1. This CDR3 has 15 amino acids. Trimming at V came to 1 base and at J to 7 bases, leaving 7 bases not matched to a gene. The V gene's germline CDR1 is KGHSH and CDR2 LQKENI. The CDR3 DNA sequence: TGTGCCAGCTCACCACAGACAGGGAATAACCAGCCCCAGCATTTT. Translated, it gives CASSPQTGNNQPQHF.

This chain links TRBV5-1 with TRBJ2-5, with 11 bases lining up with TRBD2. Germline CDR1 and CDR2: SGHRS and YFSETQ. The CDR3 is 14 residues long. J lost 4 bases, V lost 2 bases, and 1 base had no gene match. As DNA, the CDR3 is TGCGCCAGCAGCTTACTAGCGGGAGCAGAGACCCAGTACTTC. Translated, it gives CASSLLAGAETQYF.